The 22 T cell receptor beta chains given below trace back to one sample, sequenced in a study of blood T cell repertoires in COVID-19. Using immunoSEQ multiplex PCR, the repertoire was profiled, and TCRdb retains in-frame clones only, with some absent. The sample includes about 230,000 clones, around four fifths seen only once; the top ten take approximately 5.3%. The sequencing sample was made of peripheral blood. These receptors all come from a man aged 80 or over with acute or convalescent COVID-19.

This chain joins TRBV28 and TRBJ1-5; D not certain. V was shortened by 1 base and J by 5 bases, with 9 bases between the two germline ends. The length of the CDR3 is 14 residues. Germline V gives CDR1 MDHEN, CDR2 SYDVKM. CDR3 amino acids: CASSLSVGDQPQHF. As DNA, the CDR3 is TGTGCCAGCAGTTTATCGGTCGGGGATCAGCCCCAGCATTTT.

This rearrangement joins TRBV18 to TRBJ2-1; maybe TRBD1 (5 bases). CDR1 and CDR2 (germline): KGHSH, LQKENI. The V end was cut by 4 bases, the J end by 8 bases, with 21 bases between. The CDR3 has 16 residues. The CDR3 coding sequence is TGTGCCAGCTCACGGACCGACAGCCCCAAGCGCGATGAGCAGTTCTTC. This encodes CASSRTDSPKRDEQFF. Combining the CDR3 with reference TRBV18 and TRBJ2-1 gives the whole variable domain NAGVMQNPRHLVRRRGQEARLRCSPMKGHSHVYWYRQLPEEGLKFMVYLQKENIIDESGMPKERFSAEFPKEGPSILRIQQVVRGDSAAYFCASSRTDSPKRDEQFFGPGTRLTVL.

The chain is built from TRBV11-2 and TRBJ2-1, with D hard to call. Looked up from germline, CDR1 is SGHAT and CDR2 is FQNNGV. The germline V and J ends were trimmed by 4 bases and 12 bases, with 19 bases remaining between them. The CDR3 has 14 residues. CDR3 sequence: CASSSGQLGYRQFF. As DNA, the CDR3 is TGTGCCAGCAGCTCCGGCCAGCTCGGGTATCGGCAGTTCTTC.

This chain connects TRBV6-5 to TRBJ2-3; 11 positions match TRBD1. Per germline, CDR1 MNHEY and CDR2 SVGAGI. After removal of 7 bases from V and 6 bases from J, the junction contained 6 bases not matched to a gene. The CDR3 runs 14 residues. The CDR3 sequence is CASNGQGAGDTQYF. CDR3 nucleotides: TGTGCCAGCAATGGACAGGGGGCGGGTGATACGCAGTATTTT.

V gene TRBV30 combines with J gene TRBJ1-6; D possibly corresponds to TRBD1 (5 bases). Germline CDR1 and CDR2: GTSNPN and SVGIG (reference sequence). The length of the CDR3 is 15 residues. V lost 3 bases and J 4 bases, leaving 13 bases between the germline ends. The CDR3 protein is CAWRAGNSYNSPLHF. CDR3 nucleotides: TGTGCCTGGAGGGCAGGGAATAGTTATAATTCACCCCTCCACTTT.

This clone was detected once. This chain connects TRBV25-1 to TRBJ1-4; 9 positions agree with TRBD1. Germline lookup yields CDR1 MGHDK and CDR2 SYGVNS. J lost 7 bases, V lost 8 bases, and 8 bases had no gene match. The CDR3 consists of 14 residues. The CDR3: CASHDTGGGEKLFF. In DNA form, the CDR3 reads TGTGCCAGCCATGATACAGGGGGCGGTGAAAAACTGTTTTTT. The full variable domain, rest sourced from reference TRBV25-1 and TRBJ1-4, is EADIYQTPRYLVIGTGKKITLECSQTMGHDKMYWYQQDPGMELHLIHYSYGVNSTEKGDLSSESTVSRIRTEHFPLTLESARPSHTSQYLCASHDTGGGEKLFFGSGTQLSVL.

The chain has TRBV2 and TRBJ2-7, with D possibly being TRBD1 (5 bases). Germline CDR1 SNHLY, CDR2 FYNNEI. V lost 8 bases to trimming and J lost 3 bases, with 11 bases between them. The CDR3 is made up of 12 amino acids. The CDR3 DNA reads as TGTGCCAGCCAGGACACCATCTACGAGCAGTACTTC. It codes for CASQDTIYEQYF.

The J gene is TRBJ2-7, the V gene TRBV9, with 12 bases aligning to TRBD2. CDR3 length equals 14 residues. Germline CDR1 is SGDLS and CDR2 is YYNGEE. The V segment lost 4 bases and the J segment 6 bases; nucleotides outside the gene matches: 5. CDR3 protein: CASSPLGLAGEQYF. CDR3 coding DNA: TGTGCCAGCAGCCCCCTGGGACTAGCGGGCGAGCAGTACTTC.

The chain recombines TRBV7-6 with TRBJ2-3; D may be TRBD1 (6 bases). V lost 5 bases and J 2 bases, leaving 14 bases between the germline ends. Germline lookup yields CDR1 SGHVS and CDR2 FNYEAQ. The CDR3 runs 15 residues. CDR3 in amino acids: CASSTGQILTDTQYF. The DNA of the CDR3 is TGTGCCAGCAGCACAGGACAGATTCTCACAGATACGCAGTATTTT.

The V gene is TRBV3-1 (or the pseudogene TRBV3-2), the J gene TRBJ1-2, with unresolved D. Deletions cut 1 base from V and 7 bases from J, with 7 bases between. The germline V gene encodes CDR1 LGHDT and CDR2 YNNKEL (reference sequence). This CDR3 has 12 amino acids. The CDR3 bases are TGTGCCAGCAGCCAAGCCCCCGGTGGCTACACCTTC. It yields the protein CASSQAPGGYTF.

The rearrangement links TRBV7-2 to TRBJ2-1; D perhaps matches TRBD1 (7 bases). Germline V gene lookup returns CDR1 SGHTA and CDR2 FQGNSA. V was clipped by 4 bases and J by 9 bases, with 19 bases between them. The CDR3 is 15 residues long. The CDR3 loop is CASSSIWTGGSEQFF. The CDR3 DNA reads as TGTGCCAGCAGCTCCATATGGACAGGAGGGAGTGAGCAGTTCTTC. Complete variable domain (other parts from reference TRBV7-2 and TRBJ2-1): GAGVSQSPSNKVTEKGKDVELRCDPISGHTALYWYRQSLGQGLEFLIYFQGNSAPDKSGLPSDRFSAERTGGSVSTLTIQRTQQEDSAVYLCASSSIWTGGSEQFFGPGTRLTVL.

The J gene is TRBJ1-1, the V gene TRBV10-3; 9 positions agree with TRBD1. Germline V gene sequence: CDR1 ENHRY, CDR2 SYGVKD. The J segment lost 7 bases and the V segment lost 4 bases, leaving 1 base of the junction unmatched. This CDR3 comprises 12 residues. The CDR3 loop is CAISGTGDEAFF. The CDR3 DNA sequence: TGTGCCATCAGTGGGACAGGGGATGAAGCTTTCTTT.

The chain employs TRBV5-8 and TRBJ1-2; 9 positions match TRBD1. The CDR3 is 14 residues long. Germline values: CDR1 SGHTS, CDR2 YDEGEE. Losses at the gene ends were 4 bases for V and 4 bases for J; bases not matched to a gene: 5. The DNA of the CDR3 is TGTGCCAGCAGCGCGGGACAGGGAACCTATGGCTACACCTTC. As protein: CASSAGQGTYGYTF.

The V and J genes are TRBV9 and TRBJ2-3; 8 bases line up with TRBD2. CDR3 size: 14 residues. Trimming took 3 bases from V and 1 from J; bases not matched to a gene: 1. The germline gives CDR1 SGDLS, CDR2 YYNGEE. In nucleotides, the CDR3 is TGTGCCAGCAGCGACGGGAGGGGCACAGATACGCAGTATTTT. This gives the protein CASSDGRGTDTQYF.

The chain carries TRBV28 and TRBJ2-7; TRBD2 matches 10 bases. V dropped 7 bases and J dropped 3; count of bases not matched to a gene: 6. The CDR3 runs to 14 residues. The germline V gene has CDR1 MDHEN and CDR2 SYDVKM. The CDR3 region has the DNA TGTGCCAGCACCGGGACTAGCGCGTTCTACGAGCAGTACTTC. This encodes CASTGTSAFYEQYF.

V is TRBV18 and J is TRBJ1-5; D unresolved. The CDR3 extends over 14 amino acids. In germline, CDR1 is KGHSH, CDR2 LQKENI. Trimming removed 6 bases at V and 0 bases at J, with 9 bases between. The CDR3 reads CASSPGYSNQPQHF. The CDR3 nucleotides are TGTGCCAGCTCGCCGGGATATAGCAATCAGCCCCAGCATTTT.

This clone came up a few times. The chain links TRBV29-1 to TRBJ1-1, with TRBD1 as a possible D gene (6 bases). This CDR3 has 14 residues. CDR1 and CDR2 (germline): SQVTM, ANQGSEA. V dropped 3 bases and J dropped 6 bases, with 17 bases sitting between them. The CDR3 sequence: CSVELQGFRAEAFF. The CDR3 DNA is TGCAGCGTTGAGCTTCAGGGGTTTCGGGCTGAAGCTTTCTTT.

J is TRBJ1-1 and V is TRBV19; D uncertain. The ends were cut back, 6 bases at V and 0 bases at J, with 14 bases in the middle. Germline lookup yields CDR1 LNHDA and CDR2 SQIVND (reference sequence). This CDR3 is built from 15 residues. The CDR3 spells CASRRHTTLNTEAFF. CDR3 nucleotides: TGTGCCAGTAGGAGGCACACAACCTTGAACACTGAAGCTTTCTTT.

This clone was recorded once. The V gene is TRBV7-6, the J gene TRBJ2-2; 7 bases fit TRBD1. Unmatched junction bases numbered 4, after V lost 3 bases and J lost 3 bases. The CDR3 spans 15 residues. The germline V gene has CDR1 SGHVS and CDR2 FNYEAQ. CDR3 nucleotides: TGTGCCAGCAGCTTCCTGGGACAGCACACCGGGGAGCTGTTTTTT. The encoded protein is CASSFLGQHTGELFF.

The genes are TRBV5-6 and TRBJ1-5; 7 bases map to TRBD1. V was pared by 1 base and J by 3 bases, with 4 bases of the junction left unmatched. CDR3 size: 15 residues. CDR1 and CDR2 (germline): SGHDT, YYEEEE. CDR3 coding DNA: TGTGCCAGCAGCTTGTGGGACAGACTCAATCAGCCCCAGCATTTT. Its protein is CASSLWDRLNQPQHF.

The chain combines TRBV5-1 with TRBJ2-3; the match to TRBD1 covers 9 bases. Germline assignment: CDR1 SGHRS and CDR2 YFSETQ. This CDR3 is 20 amino acids long. V was pared by 5 bases and J by 2 bases, with 21 bases of the junction left unmatched. Here the CDR3 DNA reads TGCGCCAGCAGTTCGAATTTTGGCCCCTTCGGGACAGGGTCCACAGATACGCAGTATTTT. This sequence encodes CASSSNFGPFGTGSTDTQYF.

The CDR3 spells CASSLMGPYNEQFF. CDR3 in DNA: TGTGCCAGCAGCTTAATGGGGCCCTACAATGAGCAGTTCTTC. This chain uses TRBV11-1 with TRBJ2-1, with a possible D match to TRBD1 (5 bases). From germline, CDR1 is SGHAT and CDR2 FQDESV (reference sequence). Trimming took 2 bases from V and 2 from J, leaving 7 bases between them. CDR3 length: 14 residues.